This T cell receptor beta chain was obtained from a study of blood T cells in healthy people across ages (dated by TCRdb to the mid-2010s). Regarding the research as a whole: Template switching captured roughly one uniquely barcoded TCR beta cDNA molecule per two T cells in model experiments. To track age-related changes in TCR beta repertoire diversity, the study relied on deep sequencing normalized with unique cDNA molecular identifiers. The donors were split into four age groups: young (average around 16 years), middle-aged (over 35), aged (62) and long-lived (roughly 80). To avoid experimental bias, donors of different ages were distributed randomly across sequencing lanes. Using the same blood draw, the study looked at two additional independent replicas of 1 million unique cDNA reads for two donors, one aged 18 to 30 and the other aged 80 or older.

The library was made by 5' RACE. TCRdb shows the sequencer as Illumina HiSeq 2500. A second PCR of about 6 to 11 cycles was run with a J-beta primer mix and a sample-barcoded 5' primer. Each TCR beta cDNA molecule received a unique molecular identifier from a template-switch 5' adaptor carrying 12 random nucleotides. Each sample yielded at least 3 million CDR3-containing paired-end reads. First-strand cDNA was synthesized from all RNA with the Mint cDNA synthesis kit, primed by a TRBC-specific oligonucleotide. Following uracil-DNA glycosylase treatment, a first 18-cycle PCR with universal primers M1SS and BC2_uni_R was performed on all cDNA. As for the authors' bioinformatics: For normalization, 1 million high-quality reads were randomly selected from each sample, with every read carrying a distinct molecular identifier. Instead of being binned into consensus sequences, reads with shared molecular identifiers were discarded. MiTCR, with a Q25 quality threshold and the strictest error-elimination algorithm, was used for CDR3 identification, clonotype clustering and error correction. Lower-bound total TCR beta diversity was estimated with a nonparametric unseen species model using Euler transformation. TCRdb ran its own pipeline on the public reads, namely fastp trimming at Q25 and MiXCR clone calling, and kept in-frame beta chains. One record per CDR3 amino acid sequence lists the most common genes and DNA. These V and J calls rely on TCRdb rather than the paper's analysis. Across this sample there are about 1.8 million distinct CDR3 sequences, with roughly 49% seen only once. The ten most abundant clones make up roughly 2.1% of the sample.

This clonotype was observed a handful of times. Its antigen is unknown. No qualities accompany the bases; no much larger clone lies one base away. Donors were a few dozen systemically healthy Caucasian individuals from Russia aged roughly 6 to 90 years. Each donor gave around 9 milliliters of peripheral blood, collected into EDTA-treated Vacutainer tubes. Ficoll-Paque density-gradient centrifugation was used to isolate PBMCs, with at least 7 million per sample. Total RNA, at least 5 micrograms per sample, was extracted from PBMCs with Trizol reagent. For every donor, an aliquot of PBMCs went through flow cytometry to measure the percentages of naive CD45RAhigh/CD27high T cells. Study-level results and caveats: Because the CMV infection status of the donors was unknown, age-related changes in expanded clonotypes may potentially have been confounded. Compared with the aged group, more naive CD4+ T cells, fewer expanded clones and increased TCR diversity were shown by the long-lived group, suggesting age selection. Total diversity estimates from one million sequenced T cells were considered lower bounds and underestimates. Observed TCR beta diversity correlated strongly with the percentage of naive T cells measured by flow cytometry. Conclusive comparison of naive and antigen-experienced compartments was prevented by the profiling of bulk unsorted PBMCs. Observed TCR beta diversity per million T cells fell roughly linearly with age, and a significant reduction was already apparent by age around 39.

Trimming costs V 4 bases and J 2 bases, and their ends lie 12 bases apart. CDR1 and CDR2 were assigned from the germline V gene as SGHTA and FQGNSA. The CDR3 contains 14 residues, cysteine and phenylalanine counted. The CDR3 DNA has 42 bases and is translated from base 1. The sample consisted of blood. This TCR derives from a woman in her forties in good health. Here the chain combines TRBV7-2 and TRBJ2-7; a confident D gene designation cannot be given. The nucleotide sequence is TGTGCCAGCAGCTCCCGGTCGGCGACCTACGAGCAGTACTTC. It specifies CASSSRSATYEQYF.